The entry that follows covers one T cell receptor (beta chain) sequence. As yet, its antigen is unknown. This sample was taken from a study of cytomegalovirus exposure and HLA in healthy donors. The PCR made use of 60 Vbeta and 13 Jbeta primers. The table came from immunoSEQ multiplex PCR; TCRdb's copy has only in-frame clones and leaves some out. The repertoire holds tens of thousands of clones, with around 81% as singletons. Per the germline V gene, CDR1 is MNHNS and CDR2 is SASEGT. CDR3 length: 16 residues. The V and J ends lost 0 bases and 1 base respectively, with 7 bases between them. Study-level findings and limits: In an earlier analysis, most TCR beta V segments were productive about 87% or about 30% of the time.

The chain is built from TRBV6-1 and TRBJ1-6; D is perhaps TRBD1 (5 bases). Sequencing was done on a sample of PBMCs. This TCR derives from a male donor in good health and CMV-seronegative. CDR3 coding DNA: TGTGCCAGCAGTGAAGCGACAGAGTCCTATAATTCACCCCTCCACTTT. Its protein product is CASSEATESYNSPLHF.